This TCR beta chain is from a study of post-analysis software for immune sequencing data. On the study more broadly: Disease trajectories encompassed relapsing-remitting, secondary progressive and progressive-relapsing multiple sclerosis.

As regards this clonotype: Its antigen is undetermined.

Presence of unique molecular identifiers characterized the TCR beta cDNA libraries. With about 0.95 to 11 million T cells as the source, 500,000 to 650,000 cDNA molecules resulted. MiXCR, applied by TCRdb to the PCR reads, yields one record per CDR3 protein. In the table there are hundreds of thousands of distinct CDR3 sequences, 39% of which are singletons. Study outcomes and limitations: Normalized Chao1 diversity in multiple sclerosis patients fell significantly below that of controls. Strong co-clustering by F measure linked samples that shared a preparation batch. Patients carried four or five TRBV segments more frequently than controls did, and TRBV5-6, TRBV5-1 and TRBV20-1 were among them.

This CDR3 has 14 amino acids. Germline V gene sequence: CDR1 KGHDR, CDR2 SFDVKD. This TCR was recovered from a girl aged 2-15 years with multiple sclerosis. Sequences were obtained from blood. This sequence joins TRBV24-1 and TRBJ2-4; possibly TRBD1 for D (5 bases). The better agreement between TRBJ2-7 and the DNA end casts doubt on the J call. The CDR3 coding sequence is TGTGCCACCAGTGACACGACAGCCCCCTACGAGCAGTACTTC. Encoded protein: CATSDTTAPYEQYF.